The 25 T cell receptor beta chains given below trace back to one sample, sequenced in a study of T cell repertoires in cytomegalovirus infection. TCRdb reprocessed the reads with MiXCR, giving one entry per CDR3 protein. The sample has under 500,000 distinct CDR3 sequences, 40% to 50% seen once; the top ten hold about 45%. These receptors have no identified antigens. The sample here was cultured PBMCs, taken from culture after CMV antigen stimulation. The receptors come from a human donor in good health (CMV status not recorded). Some clones in this sample may be carry-over from other donors' samples.

The V and J genes are TRBV18 and TRBJ1-2; 7 nucleotides align to TRBD1. The CDR3 runs 14 residues. The germline V gene encodes CDR1 KGHSH and CDR2 LQKENI. The V segment lost 4 bases and the J segment 6 bases; nucleotides outside the gene matches: 8. The CDR3 protein is CASSLEDRDHGYTF. In DNA, the CDR3 is TGTGCCAGCTCACTTGAAGACAGGGATCATGGCTACACCTTC.

The chain carries TRBV7-2 and TRBJ2-1; D is unresolved. V gave up 6 bases and J gave up 0 bases, with 12 bases separating them. Germline assignment: CDR1 SGHTA and CDR2 FQGNSA. There are 15 residues in the CDR3. The CDR3 sequence is CASRYWGSSYNEQFF. In nucleotides, the CDR3 is TGTGCCAGCAGATATTGGGGAAGCTCCTACAATGAGCAGTTCTTC.

This clonotype was recorded a few times. The chain employs TRBV7-9 and TRBJ1-1; D is unresolved. Germline lookup yields CDR1 SEHNR and CDR2 FQNEAQ (reference sequence). CDR3 length equals 15 residues. Trimming removed 5 bases from V and 0 bases from J, with 13 bases in between. The CDR3 region is CASSPRDKLNTEAFF. CDR3 bases: TGTGCCAGCAGCCCAAGAGACAAGCTGAACACTGAAGCTTTCTTT.

The chain combines TRBV5-4 with TRBJ2-2, with D possibly matching TRBD2 (5 bases). The CDR3 is 15 residues long. Per germline, CDR1 SGHNT and CDR2 YYREEE (reference sequence). The V and J ends lost 3 bases and 5 bases respectively, with 14 bases between them. CDR3 bases: TGTGCCAGCAGCTCGGAAGTAGGCGGGACCGGGGAGCTGTTTTTT. It is translated as CASSSEVGGTGELFF.

This clonotype has only a few counts. This chain uses TRBV11-2 with TRBJ2-2; D might be TRBD1 (5 bases). The CDR3 extends over 14 amino acids. Trimming took off 8 bases at V and 4 bases at J, with 14 bases between the two ends. From germline, CDR1 is SGHAT and CDR2 FQNNGV. The CDR3 is CASGAPPGTGELFF. For the CDR3, the DNA is TGTGCCAGCGGGGCCCCCCCGGGCACCGGGGAGCTGTTTTTT.

The rearrangement joins TRBV7-2 to TRBJ2-5; D ambiguous. Germline V gene data show CDR1 as SGHTA and CDR2 as FQGNSA. The CDR3 runs 13 residues. The ends were cut back, 1 base at V and 10 bases at J, with 13 bases in the middle. The CDR3 sequence: CASSLGPTVDQYF. CDR3 sequence (DNA): TGTGCCAGCAGCTTAGGACCGACGGTGGACCAGTACTTC.

CDR3 in DNA: TGTGCCAGTAGTATTACAGGGAACGGCAATCAGCCCCAGCATTTT. Its translation is CASSITGNGNQPQHF. The rearrangement uses TRBV19 and TRBJ1-5; the D gene is possibly TRBD1 (6 bases). V was shortened by 3 bases and J by 2 bases, with 11 bases between the two germline ends. Germline CDR1 LNHDA, CDR2 SQIVND (reference sequence). The CDR3 length is 15 residues.

The rearrangement joins TRBV6-6 to TRBJ2-7; 13 positions agree with TRBD2. V shed 8 bases and J 1 base; nucleotides not matched to a gene: 5. This CDR3 region has 15 residues. Germline values: CDR1 MNHNY, CDR2 SVGAGI (reference sequence). The CDR3 region is CASGLAGDFSYEQYF. DNA for the CDR3: TGTGCCAGCGGACTAGCGGGAGACTTTTCCTACGAGCAGTACTTC.

This chain connects TRBV6-8 to TRBJ1-2; 10 bases agree with TRBD1. The germline CDR1 and CDR2 sequences are MNHGY and SAAAGT. The CDR3 is made up of 14 amino acids. After removal of 5 bases from V and 8 bases from J, the junction contained 8 bases not matched to a gene. The DNA of the CDR3 is TGTGCCAGCAGTCGCTCGACAGGGGGCTACGGCTACACCTTC. This gives the protein CASSRSTGGYGYTF.

This clonotype was observed a handful of times. This sequence joins TRBV7-2 and TRBJ2-2; the D call may be TRBD1 or TRBD2 (5 bases each). V dropped 6 bases and J dropped 4 bases, with 9 bases sitting between them. Germline assignment: CDR1 SGHTA and CDR2 FQGNSA. CDR3 length: 13 amino acids. CDR3 loop: CASRRGLTGELFF. The DNA of the CDR3 is TGTGCCAGCAGACGGGGCCTCACCGGGGAGCTGTTTTTT.

This clonotype was counted a few times. This rearrangement joins TRBV5-6 to TRBJ2-3, with TRBD2 identical over 14 bases. V lost 2 bases, J lost 4 bases, and 6 bases stayed unmatched. Germline CDR1 SGHDT, CDR2 YYEEEE. This CDR3 spans 17 amino acids. CDR3 loop: CASSFGTSGSISDTQYF. The CDR3 region has the DNA TGTGCCAGCAGCTTCGGGACTAGCGGGAGTATTTCAGATACGCAGTATTTT.

This chain links TRBV4-1 with TRBJ2-7, with 13 nucleotides matching TRBD2. This CDR3 is built from 18 residues. V was pared by 4 bases and J by 1 base, with 10 bases of the junction left unmatched. CDR1 is MGHRA, CDR2 YSYEKL, per germline. This CDR3 is CASSRSLAGGPMSYEQYF. CDR3 in DNA: TGCGCCAGCAGCCGGTCACTAGCGGGAGGGCCAATGTCCTACGAGCAGTACTTC.

This clonotype was detected only a few times. J is TRBJ2-3 and V is TRBV6-6; 14 positions match TRBD2. Germline values: CDR1 MNHNY, CDR2 SVGAGI (reference sequence). The CDR3 has 17 amino acids. The trim removed 0 bases at V and 4 bases at J, leaving 3 bases unmatched. The CDR3 bases are TGTGCCAGCAGTTACTCGACTAGCGGGGGGGCCCCAGATACGCAGTATTTT. This sequence encodes CASSYSTSGGAPDTQYF.

This clonotype was seen only a few times. The V and J genes are TRBV20-1 and TRBJ2-3, with 16 bases identical to TRBD2. CDR3 length: 15 amino acids. Germline CDR1 and CDR2: DFQATT and SNEGSKA (reference sequence). V shed 6 bases, J shed 6 bases, and the junction held 6 bases outside the gene matches. CDR3 in DNA: TGCAGTGCAACCGGGACTAGCGGGAGGGCTGATACGCAGTATTTT. Translating it yields CSATGTSGRADTQYF.

The V and J genes are TRBV7-2 and TRBJ2-3; 9 bases map to TRBD2. In germline, CDR1 is SGHTA, CDR2 FQGNSA. The CDR3 length is 15 residues. The J segment lost 3 bases and the V segment lost 4 bases, leaving 5 bases of the junction unmatched. The CDR3: CASSSRREGTDTQYF. CDR3 bases: TGTGCCAGCAGCTCTCGGCGGGAGGGGACAGATACGCAGTATTTT.

In its sample, this clonotype was seen a few times. The rearrangement links TRBV12-3 or TRBV12-4 to TRBJ2-1, with 8 bases lining up with TRBD2. This CDR3 is built from 15 residues. The V gene end was trimmed by 5 bases and the J gene end by 5 bases; junction bases not matched to a gene: 8. In DNA form, the CDR3 reads TGTGCCAGCAGTCCCAGGATAGCGGGAAACAATGAGCAGTTCTTC. Encoded protein: CASSPRIAGNNEQFF.

The chain links TRBV6-1 to TRBJ1-3; D gene uncertain. V was pared by 4 bases and J by 0 bases, with 10 bases between. Germline V gene lookup returns CDR1 MNHNS and CDR2 SASEGT. This CDR3 region has 15 residues. The chain's CDR3 is CASSVGDPSGNTIYF. The CDR3 DNA sequence: TGTGCCAGCAGTGTTGGGGATCCCTCTGGAAACACCATATATTTT.

This clonotype showed up just a few times. This sequence joins TRBV6-5 and TRBJ1-3; D gene uncertain. Trimming took 7 bases from V and 1 from J, leaving 5 bases between them. Germline V gives CDR1 MNHEY, CDR2 SVGAGI. The CDR3 has 12 amino acids. The CDR3 reads CASTGSGNTIYF. The CDR3 nucleotides read TGTGCCAGCACGGGATCTGGAAACACCATATATTTT.

The gene calls are TRBV4-3 and TRBJ2-7, with 7 bases fitting TRBD1. The germline CDR1 and CDR2 sequences are LGHNA and YSLEER. The junction had 5 bases not matched to a gene; V was cut back by 0 bases and J by 3 bases. This CDR3 is 15 amino acids long. The DNA of the CDR3 is TGCGCCAGCAGCCAAGAGCCAGGGGGTGGCTACGAGCAGTACTTC. Its translation is CASSQEPGGGYEQYF.

In its sample, this clonotype was seen a few times. This rearrangement joins TRBV7-2 to TRBJ2-7; 8 bases map to TRBD2. Germline assignment: CDR1 SGHTA and CDR2 FQGNSA. The trim removed 3 bases at V and 2 bases at J, leaving 12 bases unmatched. The CDR3 totals 17 residues. CDR3 DNA sequence: TGTGCCAGCAGCTTGAGCGGGGGAGCGCTATTAACCTACGAGCAGTACTTC. It is translated as CASSLSGGALLTYEQYF. Combining the CDR3 with reference TRBV7-2 and TRBJ2-7 gives the whole variable domain GAGVSQSPSNKVTEKGKDVELRCDPISGHTALYWYRQSLGQGLEFLIYFQGNSAPDKSGLPSDRFSAERTGGSVSTLTIQRTQQEDSAVYLCASSLSGGALLTYEQYFGPGTRLTVT.

In its sample, this clonotype was seen a few times. V gene TRBV7-9 combines with J gene TRBJ2-7; D tentatively reads TRBD1 or TRBD2 (5 bases each). Germline V gene data show CDR1 as SEHNR and CDR2 as FQNEAQ (reference sequence). V gave up 5 bases and J gave up 2 bases, with 13 bases separating them. The CDR3 contains 14 residues. Here the CDR3 reads CASSLGTETYEQYF. The CDR3 nucleotides are TGTGCCAGCAGCCTCGGGACGGAAACCTACGAGCAGTACTTC.

V and J are TRBV2 and TRBJ1-2, with D possibly matching TRBD1 (5 bases). Germline CDR1 is SNHLY and CDR2 is FYNNEI. This CDR3 comprises 13 residues. Trimming pared 6 bases from V and 7 bases from J, leaving 15 bases between. CDR3 sequence (DNA): TGTGCCAGCAGCAACCCAGGGTCCACTGGCTACACCTTC. Protein product: CASSNPGSTGYTF.

In its sample, this clonotype was seen a few times. In this CDR3 the conserved last residue, phenylalanine or tryptophan, is missing, so a read error is likely. The limits of the CDR3 on the DNA are not certain, so only TCRdb's listed CDR3 is given. This sequence joins TRBV6-6 and TRBJ2-7; TRBD1 was called by the table and not checked on the DNA. CDR1 is MNHNY, CDR2 SVGAGI, per germline (reference sequence). The CDR3 is 13 amino acids long, termini counted. CDR3 residues: CASSSGQGRLWRD.

This clonotype has only a few counts. The V call is TRBV7-6, the J call TRBJ1-1; 8 nucleotides line up with TRBD1. Trimming cost V 4 bases and J 1 base; bases outside gene matches: 5. The CDR3 spans 15 residues. The germline V gene encodes CDR1 SGHVS and CDR2 FNYEAQ. DNA of the CDR3: TGTGCCAGCAGCTACCGACAGGGGACGAACACTGAAGCTTTCTTT. It codes for CASSYRQGTNTEAFF.

The genes are TRBV5-4 and TRBJ1-1, with D possibly matching TRBD1 (6 bases). V was clipped by 0 bases and J by 6 bases, with 9 bases between them. The CDR3 spans 13 residues. CDR1 is SGHNT, CDR2 YYREEE, per germline (reference sequence). CDR3 sequence: CASSLVGGPEAFF. The DNA for the CDR3 is TGTGCCAGCAGCTTGGTTGGGGGCCCTGAAGCTTTCTTT.